This entry lists 5 T cell receptor beta chains sequenced from one sample in a study of blood T cell repertoires in COVID-19 (dated by TCRdb to 2018 to 2020). Library preparation used the immunoSEQ multiplex PCR assay. The table was pulled from immuneACCESS by TCRdb, which kept in-frame rearrangements only. Such tables lose some clones; where checked, under half of the loss comes from unresolved V genes, and the rest has no known cause. Within this sample are roughly 230,000 clones, with around 88% of them counted one time only. The ten most abundant clones make up around 8.9% of the sample. The sequencing input was peripheral blood. The receptors here all came from a man aged 35 to 55 with active or convalescent COVID-19.

The CDR3 sequence: CASVLVSGEQFF. For the CDR3, the DNA is TGTGCCAGCGTGCTCGTGTCGGGGGAGCAGTTCTTC. V is TRBV7-8 and J is TRBJ2-1, with D possibly being TRBD2 (5 bases). The CDR3 totals 12 residues. V gave up 8 bases and J gave up 10 bases, with 15 bases separating them. Germline loops: CDR1 SGHVS, CDR2 FQNEAQ.

The gene calls are TRBV19 and TRBJ1-5; D uncertain. In germline, CDR1 is LNHDA, CDR2 SQIVND (reference sequence). With 3 bases removed from V and 7 bases from J, the gap between germline ends came to 4 bases. This CDR3 region has 11 residues. As DNA, the CDR3 is TGTGCCAGTAGTATCGGGCAGCCCCAGCATTTT. This gives the protein CASSIGQPQHF.

This rearrangement joins TRBV5-1 to TRBJ2-1, with 8 bases fitting TRBD2. This CDR3 has 16 residues. V shed 5 bases, J shed 6 bases, and the junction held 13 bases outside the gene matches. CDR1 is SGHRS and CDR2 is YFSETQ in the germline V gene. The CDR3 loop is CASRLLMAGGSNEQFF. DNA of the CDR3: TGCGCCAGCAGATTACTGATGGCGGGGGGTAGCAATGAGCAGTTCTTC.

The chain recombines TRBV9 with TRBJ1-1; no clear D. This CDR3 has 15 residues. Trimming removed 2 bases at V and 3 bases at J, with 14 bases between. Germline V CDR1 and CDR2: SGDLS, YYNGEE. The CDR3 DNA reads TGTGCCAGCAGCGTGAGCGGAGCCCTCGACACTGAAGCTTTCTTT. Protein: CASSVSGALDTEAFF.

CDR3 bases: TGTGCCAGCAGTTACGGACAAGACCCAAAATCAGGGCCCCAGCATTTT. This translates into CASSYGQDPKSGPQHF. The J gene is TRBJ1-5, the V gene TRBV6-5; D perhaps matches TRBD1 (5 bases). The CDR3 contains 16 residues. The V end lost 2 bases, the J end lost 9 bases, and 20 bases lay between the germline ends. CDR1 and CDR2 (germline): MNHEY, SVGAGI.